These 10 T cell receptor beta chains originate from one sample sequenced in a study of T cell responses to AZD1222 COVID-19 vaccine. Clones were sequenced by immunoSEQ multiplex PCR, and TCRdb holds only the in-frame ones, with some missing. Of roughly 180,000 clones in the sample, 91% were seen once. The sequenced sample was peripheral blood, obtained 28 days after the second AZD1222 dose. Receptors originate from an adult who received the AZD1222 COVID-19 vaccine.

The V gene is TRBV7-9, the J gene TRBJ1-2, with TRBD1 as a possible D gene (6 bases). This CDR3 region has 14 residues. Per the germline V gene, CDR1 is SEHNR and CDR2 is FQNEAQ (reference sequence). V lost 0 bases and J lost 3, with 8 bases in between. The CDR3 spells CASSLARGDYGYTF. CDR3 DNA: TGTGCCAGCAGCTTAGCGAGGGGGGACTATGGCTACACCTTC.

V gene TRBV19 combines with J gene TRBJ2-1, with a weak D call TRBD2 (6 bases). The V gene's germline CDR1 is LNHDA and CDR2 SQIVND (reference sequence). CDR3 length: 14 residues. Trimming removed 3 bases at V and 5 bases at J, with 11 bases between. The CDR3 bases are TGTGCCAGTAGTATTTCTCGGGGGAACAATGAGCAGTTCTTC. Translation: CASSISRGNNEQFF.

This sequence joins TRBV7-9 and TRBJ1-5; D ambiguous. The V gene's germline CDR1 is SEHNR and CDR2 FQNEAQ (reference sequence). Trimming stripped 1 base from V and 10 bases from J, with 5 bases between. The CDR3 is made up of 11 amino acids. CDR3 protein: CASSLGGPQHF. The CDR3 DNA follows: TGTGCCAGCAGCTTAGGCGGACCCCAGCATTTT.

CDR3 DNA: TGTGCCAGCAGCTCGTCTCTTAGCACAGATACGCAGTATTTT. Translated: CASSSSLSTDTQYF. The genes are TRBV7-2 and TRBJ2-3; D is undetermined. V lost 4 bases, J lost 0 bases, and 8 bases lay in between. Germline CDR1 is SGHTA and CDR2 is FQGNSA. The CDR3 runs to 14 residues.

The genes are TRBV2 and TRBJ2-7; 11 positions agree with TRBD2. The germline V gene encodes CDR1 SNHLY and CDR2 FYNNEI. This CDR3 has 15 residues. V was pared by 6 bases and J by 5 bases, with 9 bases of the junction left unmatched. The CDR3, as DNA: TGTGCCAGCAGGGGGGGACTAGCGGATTCCGACGAGCAGTACTTC. Its translation is CASRGGLADSDEQYF.

The rearrangement joins TRBV18 to TRBJ1-1; D gene ambiguous. Germline CDR1 reads KGHSH; CDR2 reads LQKENI. V was shortened by 3 bases and J by 0 bases, with 14 bases between the two germline ends. The CDR3 covers 16 residues. The CDR3 sequence: CASSPDVDVMNTEAFF. Written as DNA, the CDR3 is TGTGCCAGCTCACCGGACGTCGATGTGATGAACACTGAAGCTTTCTTT.

The chain couples TRBV7-9 to TRBJ1-5; TRBD1 aligns across 7 bases. Germline CDR1 and CDR2: SEHNR and FQNEAQ (reference sequence). This CDR3 comprises 14 residues. Losses at the gene ends were 6 bases for V and 4 bases for J; bases not matched to a gene: 6. The CDR3 sequence is CASSRDSANQPQHF. CDR3 DNA: TGTGCCAGCAGTCGGGACAGCGCGAATCAGCCCCAGCATTTT.

The chain couples TRBV9 to TRBJ1-2; possibly TRBD1 for D (6 bases). V gave up 4 bases and J gave up 2 bases, with 18 bases separating them. From germline, CDR1 is SGDLS and CDR2 YYNGEE. This CDR3 region has 16 residues. In DNA, the CDR3 is TGTGCCAGCAGCCCAGACCCCCTAGGGGGGAACTATGGCTACACCTTC. Protein sequence: CASSPDPLGGNYGYTF.

The chain couples TRBV9 to TRBJ1-3, with D possibly matching TRBD1 (5 bases). CDR1 and CDR2 (germline): SGDLS, YYNGEE. V was shortened by 3 bases and J by 7 bases, with 14 bases between the two germline ends. The CDR3 runs to 14 residues. Here the CDR3 DNA reads TGTGCCAGCAGCGCATATGGGGCGGTGAACACCATATATTTT. It encodes CASSAYGAVNTIYF.

The V and J genes are TRBV9 and TRBJ1-1; a weak D match, TRBD1 (5 bases). Trimming removed 4 bases from V and 11 bases from J, with 21 bases in between. CDR3 length equals 14 residues. CDR1 and CDR2 from the germline V gene are SGDLS and YYNGEE. CDR3 loop: CASSPGPGSGSAFF. DNA for the CDR3: TGTGCCAGCAGCCCGGGGCCCGGCTCCGGATCGGCTTTCTTT.